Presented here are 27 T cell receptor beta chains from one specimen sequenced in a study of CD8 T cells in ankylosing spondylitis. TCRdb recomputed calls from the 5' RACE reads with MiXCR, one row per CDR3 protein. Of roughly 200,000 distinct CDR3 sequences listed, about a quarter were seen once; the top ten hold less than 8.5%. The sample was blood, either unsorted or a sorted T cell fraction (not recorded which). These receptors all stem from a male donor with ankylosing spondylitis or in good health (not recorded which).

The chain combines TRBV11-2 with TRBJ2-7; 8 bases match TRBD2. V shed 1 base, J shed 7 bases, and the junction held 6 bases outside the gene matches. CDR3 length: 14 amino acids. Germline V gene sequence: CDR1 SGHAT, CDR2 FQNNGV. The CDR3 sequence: CASSLGLAGWEQYF. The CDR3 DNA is TGTGCCAGCAGCTTAGGTCTAGCGGGCTGGGAGCAGTACTTC.

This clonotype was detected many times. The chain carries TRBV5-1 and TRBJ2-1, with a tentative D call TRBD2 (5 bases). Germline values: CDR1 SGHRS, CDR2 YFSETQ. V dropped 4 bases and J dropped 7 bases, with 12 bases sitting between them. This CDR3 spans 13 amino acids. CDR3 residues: CASSLGLLNEQFF. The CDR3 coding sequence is TGCGCCAGCAGCCTTGGACTGTTAAATGAGCAGTTCTTC.

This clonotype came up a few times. Here the CDR3 DNA reads TGTGCCATCGGACAGGGGGCCGAGGGGGAGACCCAGTACTTC. Translation gives CAIGQGAEGETQYF. V and J are TRBV10-3 and TRBJ2-5, with 11 nucleotides matching TRBD1. J was trimmed by 5 bases and V by 8 bases; bases with no gene match: 7. Germline CDR1 reads ENHRY; CDR2 reads SYGVKD. The CDR3 has 14 residues.

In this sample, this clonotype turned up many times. The CDR3, as DNA: TGTGCCAGCAGTTTAGAATACGGGGAAAGACTCCATGGGGCTGAAGCTTTCTTT. Encoded protein: CASSLEYGERLHGAEAFF. The chain uses TRBV12-3 or TRBV12-4 and TRBJ1-1, with D unresolved. V was shortened by 1 base and J by 6 bases, with 24 bases between the two germline ends. The CDR3 totals 18 residues.

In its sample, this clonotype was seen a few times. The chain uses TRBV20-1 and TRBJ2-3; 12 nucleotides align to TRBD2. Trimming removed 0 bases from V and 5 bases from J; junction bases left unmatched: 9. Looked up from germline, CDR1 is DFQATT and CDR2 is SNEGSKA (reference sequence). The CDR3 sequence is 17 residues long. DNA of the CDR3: TGCAGTGCTAGAGATTTCCAACTAGCGGGAGGAATAGATACGCAGTATTTT. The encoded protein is CSARDFQLAGGIDTQYF.

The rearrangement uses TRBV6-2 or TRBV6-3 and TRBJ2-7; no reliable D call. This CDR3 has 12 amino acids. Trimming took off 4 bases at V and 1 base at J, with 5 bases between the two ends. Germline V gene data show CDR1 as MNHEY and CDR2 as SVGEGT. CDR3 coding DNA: TGTGCCAGCAGTTGGCCTTCCTACGAGCAGTACTTC. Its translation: CASSWPSYEQYF.

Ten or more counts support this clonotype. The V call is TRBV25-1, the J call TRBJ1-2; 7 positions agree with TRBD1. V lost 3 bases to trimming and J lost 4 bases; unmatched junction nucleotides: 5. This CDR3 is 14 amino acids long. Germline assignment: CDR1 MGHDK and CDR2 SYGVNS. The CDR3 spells CASSEWDSFYGYTF. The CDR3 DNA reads TGTGCCAGCAGTGAGTGGGACAGCTTCTATGGCTACACCTTC.

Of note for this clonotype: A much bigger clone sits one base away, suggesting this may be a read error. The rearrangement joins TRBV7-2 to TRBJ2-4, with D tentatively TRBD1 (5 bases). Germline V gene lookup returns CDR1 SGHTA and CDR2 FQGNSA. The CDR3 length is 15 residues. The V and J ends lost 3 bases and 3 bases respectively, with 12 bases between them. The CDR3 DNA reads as TGTGCCAGCAGCTTCTGTGGGGCCGACAAAAACATTCAGTACTTC. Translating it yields CASSFCGADKNIQYF.

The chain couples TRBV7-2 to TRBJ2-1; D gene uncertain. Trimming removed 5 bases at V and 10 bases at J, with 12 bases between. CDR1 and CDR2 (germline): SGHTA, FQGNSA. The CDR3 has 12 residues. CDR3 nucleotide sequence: TGTGCCAGCAGCACACCTACGCGGGAGCAGTTCTTC. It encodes CASSTPTREQFF.

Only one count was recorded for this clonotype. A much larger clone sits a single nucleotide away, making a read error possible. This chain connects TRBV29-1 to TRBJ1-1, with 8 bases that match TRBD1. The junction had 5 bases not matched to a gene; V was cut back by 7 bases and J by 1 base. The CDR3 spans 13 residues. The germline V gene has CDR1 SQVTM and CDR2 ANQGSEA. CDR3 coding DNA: TGCAGCGCTAGACAGGGGAAGAACACTGAAGCTTTCTTT. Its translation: CSARQGKNTEAFF.

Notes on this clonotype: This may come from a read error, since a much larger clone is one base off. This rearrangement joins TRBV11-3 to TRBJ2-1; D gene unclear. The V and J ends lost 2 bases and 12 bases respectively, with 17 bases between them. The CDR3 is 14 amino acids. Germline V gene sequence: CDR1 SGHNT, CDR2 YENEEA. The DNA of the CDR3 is TGTGCCAGCAGCTTAACCGGCGGATCGGGTGGGCAGTTCTTC. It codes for CASSLTGGSGGQFF.

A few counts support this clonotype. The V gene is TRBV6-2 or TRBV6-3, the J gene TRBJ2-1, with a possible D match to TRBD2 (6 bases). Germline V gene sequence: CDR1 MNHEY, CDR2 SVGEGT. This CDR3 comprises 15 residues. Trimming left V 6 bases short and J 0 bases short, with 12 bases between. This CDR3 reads CASRGGAGSYNEQFF. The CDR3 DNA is TGTGCCAGCAGAGGAGGGGCGGGCTCCTACAATGAGCAGTTCTTC.

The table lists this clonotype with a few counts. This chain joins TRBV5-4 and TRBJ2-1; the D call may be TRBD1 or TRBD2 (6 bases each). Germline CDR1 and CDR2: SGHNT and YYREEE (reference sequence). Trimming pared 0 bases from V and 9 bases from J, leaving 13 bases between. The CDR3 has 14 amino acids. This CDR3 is CASSLEGGFAEQFF. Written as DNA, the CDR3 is TGTGCCAGCAGCTTGGAGGGGGGTTTCGCTGAGCAGTTCTTC. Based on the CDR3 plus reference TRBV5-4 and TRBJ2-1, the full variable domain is ETGVTQSPTHLIKTRGQQVTLRCSSQSGHNTVSWYQQALGQGPQFIFQYYREEENGRGNFPPRFSGLQFPNYSSELNVNALELDDSALYLCASSLEGGFAEQFFGPGTRLTVL.

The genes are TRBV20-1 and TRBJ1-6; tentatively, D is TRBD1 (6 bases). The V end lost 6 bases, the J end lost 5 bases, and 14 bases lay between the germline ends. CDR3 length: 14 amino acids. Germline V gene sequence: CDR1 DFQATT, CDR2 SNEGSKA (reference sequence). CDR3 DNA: TGCAGTGCGGTACAGGGCAGGGATAATTCACCCCTCCACTTT. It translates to CSAVQGRDNSPLHF.

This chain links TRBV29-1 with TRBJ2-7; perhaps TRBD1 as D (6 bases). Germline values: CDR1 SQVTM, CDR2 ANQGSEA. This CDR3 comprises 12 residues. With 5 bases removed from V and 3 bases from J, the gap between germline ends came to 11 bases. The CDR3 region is CSVSGRGYEQYF. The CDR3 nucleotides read TGCAGCGTTTCGGGCAGGGGCTACGAGCAGTACTTC.

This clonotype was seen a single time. In DNA form, the CDR3 reads TGTGCCAGCAGCTGGGCTCGCGAGCAGTACTTC. Its protein is CASSWAREQYF. The rearrangement joins TRBV21-1 to TRBJ2-7. TRBV21-1 is assigned pseudogene status. The length of the CDR3 is 11 residues.

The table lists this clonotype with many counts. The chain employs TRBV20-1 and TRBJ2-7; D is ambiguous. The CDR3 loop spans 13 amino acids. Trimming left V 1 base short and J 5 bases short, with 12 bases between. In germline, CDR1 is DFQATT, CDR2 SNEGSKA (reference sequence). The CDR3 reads CSARVAVHDEQYF. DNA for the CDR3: TGCAGTGCTAGAGTCGCAGTTCACGACGAGCAGTACTTC.

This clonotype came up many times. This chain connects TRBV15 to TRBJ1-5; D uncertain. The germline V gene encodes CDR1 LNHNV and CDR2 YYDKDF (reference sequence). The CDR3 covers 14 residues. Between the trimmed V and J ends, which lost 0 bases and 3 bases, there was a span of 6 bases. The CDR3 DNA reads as TGTGCCACCAGCAGAGATCACGCCAATCAGCCCCAGCATTTT. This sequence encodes CATSRDHANQPQHF.

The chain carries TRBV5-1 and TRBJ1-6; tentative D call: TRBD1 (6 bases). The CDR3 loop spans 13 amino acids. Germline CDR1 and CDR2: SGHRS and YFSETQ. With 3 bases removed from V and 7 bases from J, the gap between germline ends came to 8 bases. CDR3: CASSSGQNSPLHF. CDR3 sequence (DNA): TGCGCCAGCAGCTCTGGACAGAATTCACCCCTCCACTTT.

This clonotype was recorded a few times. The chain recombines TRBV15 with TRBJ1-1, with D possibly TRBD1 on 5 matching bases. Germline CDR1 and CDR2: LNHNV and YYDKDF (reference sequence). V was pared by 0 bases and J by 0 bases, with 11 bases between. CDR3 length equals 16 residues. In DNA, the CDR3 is TGTGCCACCAGCAGAGATAAAGCAGGGTTGAACACTGAAGCTTTCTTT. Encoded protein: CATSRDKAGLNTEAFF. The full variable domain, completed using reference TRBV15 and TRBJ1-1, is DAMVIQNPRYQVTQFGKPVTLSCSQTLNHNVMYWYQQKSSQAPKLLFHYYDKDFNNEADTPDNFQSRRPNTSFCFLDIRSPGLGDTAMYLCATSRDKAGLNTEAFFGQGTRLTVV.

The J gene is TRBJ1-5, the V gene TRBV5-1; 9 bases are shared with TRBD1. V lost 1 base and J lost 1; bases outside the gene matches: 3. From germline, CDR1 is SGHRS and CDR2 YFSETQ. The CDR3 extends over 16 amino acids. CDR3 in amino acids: CASSLTGQGSNQPQHF. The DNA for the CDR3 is TGCGCCAGCAGCTTGACCGGACAGGGGAGCAATCAGCCCCAGCATTTT.

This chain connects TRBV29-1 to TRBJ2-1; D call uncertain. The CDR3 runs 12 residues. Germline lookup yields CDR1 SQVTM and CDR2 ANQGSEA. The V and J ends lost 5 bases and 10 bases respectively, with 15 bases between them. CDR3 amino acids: CSVKSLVREQFF. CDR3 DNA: TGCAGCGTTAAATCCCTGGTCAGGGAGCAGTTCTTC.

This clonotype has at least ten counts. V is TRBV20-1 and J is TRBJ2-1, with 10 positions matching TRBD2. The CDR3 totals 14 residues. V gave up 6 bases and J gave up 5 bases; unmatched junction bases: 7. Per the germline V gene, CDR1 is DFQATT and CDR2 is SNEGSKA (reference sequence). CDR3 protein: CSALLAGDHNEQFF. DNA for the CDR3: TGCAGTGCCCTCCTAGCGGGAGACCACAATGAGCAGTTCTTC.

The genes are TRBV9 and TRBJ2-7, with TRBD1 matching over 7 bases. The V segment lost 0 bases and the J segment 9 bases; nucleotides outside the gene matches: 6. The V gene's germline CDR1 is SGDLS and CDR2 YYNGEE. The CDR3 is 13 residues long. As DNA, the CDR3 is TGTGCCAGCAGCGTAGCACGGGACAGCGCGCAGTACTTC. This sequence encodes CASSVARDSAQYF.

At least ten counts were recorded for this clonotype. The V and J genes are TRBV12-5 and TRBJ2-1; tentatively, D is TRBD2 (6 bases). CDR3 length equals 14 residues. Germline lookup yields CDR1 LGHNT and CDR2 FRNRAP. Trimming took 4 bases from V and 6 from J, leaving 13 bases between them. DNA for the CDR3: TGTGCTAGTGGTTCGGGACTGAGCGTCAATGAGCAGTTCTTC. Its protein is CASGSGLSVNEQFF. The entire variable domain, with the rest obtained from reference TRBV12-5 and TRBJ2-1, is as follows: DARVTQTPRHKVTEMGQEVTMRCQPILGHNTVFWYRQTMMQGLELLAYFRNRAPLDDSGMPKDRFSAEMPDATLATLKIQPSEPRDSAVYFCASGSGLSVNEQFFGPGTRLTVL.

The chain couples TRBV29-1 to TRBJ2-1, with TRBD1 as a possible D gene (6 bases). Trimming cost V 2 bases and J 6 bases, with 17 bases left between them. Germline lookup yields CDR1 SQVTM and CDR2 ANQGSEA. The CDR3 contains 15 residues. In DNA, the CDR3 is TGCAGCGTTGAACGGTCCGGGACACAGAGCAATGAGCAGTTCTTC. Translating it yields CSVERSGTQSNEQFF.

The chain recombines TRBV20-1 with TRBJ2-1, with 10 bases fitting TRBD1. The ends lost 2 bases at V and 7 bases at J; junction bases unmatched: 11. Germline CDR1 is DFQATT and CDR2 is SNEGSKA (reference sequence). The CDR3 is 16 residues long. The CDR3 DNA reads TGCAGTGCTAGATCAGGGACAGGGGCCTTGGGGAATGAGCAGTTCTTC. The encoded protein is CSARSGTGALGNEQFF.